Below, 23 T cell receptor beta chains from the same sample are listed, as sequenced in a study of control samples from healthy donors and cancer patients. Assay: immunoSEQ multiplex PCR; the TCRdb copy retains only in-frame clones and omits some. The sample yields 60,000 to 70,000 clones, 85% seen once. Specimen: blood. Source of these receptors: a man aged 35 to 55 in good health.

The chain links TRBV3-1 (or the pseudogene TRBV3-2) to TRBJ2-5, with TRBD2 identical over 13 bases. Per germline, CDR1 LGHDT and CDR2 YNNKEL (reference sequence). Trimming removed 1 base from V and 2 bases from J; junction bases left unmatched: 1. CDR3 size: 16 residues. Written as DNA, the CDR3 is TGTGCCAGCAGCCAAGCGGGACTAGCGGGACAAGAGACCCAGTACTTC. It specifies CASSQAGLAGQETQYF.

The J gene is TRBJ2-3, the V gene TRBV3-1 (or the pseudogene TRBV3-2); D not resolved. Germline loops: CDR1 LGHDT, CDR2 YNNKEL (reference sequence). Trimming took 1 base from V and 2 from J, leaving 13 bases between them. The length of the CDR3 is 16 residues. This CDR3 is CASSQAWGSFTDTQYF. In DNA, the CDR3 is TGTGCCAGCAGCCAAGCTTGGGGATCTTTCACAGATACGCAGTATTTT.

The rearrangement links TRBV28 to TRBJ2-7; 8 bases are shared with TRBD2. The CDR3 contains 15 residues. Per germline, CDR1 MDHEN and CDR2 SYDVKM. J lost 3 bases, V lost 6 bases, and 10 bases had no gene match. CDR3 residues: CASSITSGPYYEQYF. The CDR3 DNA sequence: TGTGCCAGCAGCATTACTAGCGGCCCCTACTACGAGCAGTACTTC.

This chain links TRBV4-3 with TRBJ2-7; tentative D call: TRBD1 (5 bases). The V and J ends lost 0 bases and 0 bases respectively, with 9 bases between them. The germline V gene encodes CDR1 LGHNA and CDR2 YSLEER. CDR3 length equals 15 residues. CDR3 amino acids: CASSQDRGFSYEQYF. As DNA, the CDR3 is TGCGCCAGCAGCCAAGATAGGGGTTTCTCCTACGAGCAGTACTTC.

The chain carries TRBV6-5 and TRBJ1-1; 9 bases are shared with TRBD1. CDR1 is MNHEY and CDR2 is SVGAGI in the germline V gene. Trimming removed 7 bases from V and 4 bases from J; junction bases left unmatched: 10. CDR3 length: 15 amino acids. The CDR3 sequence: CASIITGGLGTEAFF. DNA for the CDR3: TGTGCCAGCATTATCACAGGGGGCTTGGGCACTGAAGCTTTCTTT.

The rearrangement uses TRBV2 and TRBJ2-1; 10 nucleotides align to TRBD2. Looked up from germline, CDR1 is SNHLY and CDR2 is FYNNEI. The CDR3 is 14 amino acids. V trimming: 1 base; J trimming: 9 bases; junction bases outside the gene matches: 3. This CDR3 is CASSEGLAGVEQFF. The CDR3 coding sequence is TGTGCCAGCAGTGAAGGGCTAGCGGGAGTTGAGCAGTTCTTC.

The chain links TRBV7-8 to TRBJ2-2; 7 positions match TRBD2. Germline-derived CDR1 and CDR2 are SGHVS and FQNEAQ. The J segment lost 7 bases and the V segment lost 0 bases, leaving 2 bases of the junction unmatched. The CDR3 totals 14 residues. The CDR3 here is CASSLAGRGGELFF. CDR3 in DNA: TGTGCCAGCAGCTTAGCGGGGAGGGGCGGGGAGCTGTTTTTT.

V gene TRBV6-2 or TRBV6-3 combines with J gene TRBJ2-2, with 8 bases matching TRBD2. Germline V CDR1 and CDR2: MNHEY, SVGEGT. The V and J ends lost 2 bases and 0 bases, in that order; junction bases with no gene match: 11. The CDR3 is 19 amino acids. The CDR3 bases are TGTGCCAGCAGTTACCTACCTCGAATAGCGGGAACGAACACCGGGGAGCTGTTTTTT. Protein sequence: CASSYLPRIAGTNTGELFF.

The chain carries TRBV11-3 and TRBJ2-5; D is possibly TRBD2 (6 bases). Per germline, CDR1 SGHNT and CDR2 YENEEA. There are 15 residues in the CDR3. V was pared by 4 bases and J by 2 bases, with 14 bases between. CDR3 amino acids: CASSSRLDLQETQYF. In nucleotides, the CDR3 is TGTGCCAGCAGCTCAAGACTAGACCTACAAGAGACCCAGTACTTC.

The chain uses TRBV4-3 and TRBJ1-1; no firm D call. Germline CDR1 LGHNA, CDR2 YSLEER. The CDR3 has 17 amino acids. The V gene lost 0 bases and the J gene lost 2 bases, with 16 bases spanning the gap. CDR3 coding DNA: TGCGCCAGCAGCCAAGATTTAAGGGCAGACACTAACACTGAAGCTTTCTTT. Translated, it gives CASSQDLRADTNTEAFF.

In DNA, the CDR3 is TGCGCCAGCAGCTTGGCTTTAGCGGGAGGTCGAGATGAGCAGTTCTTC. Its protein is CASSLALAGGRDEQFF. The rearrangement links TRBV5-1 to TRBJ2-1; 10 nucleotides match TRBD2. The CDR3 totals 16 residues. V lost 0 bases and J lost 8; bases outside the gene matches: 8. CDR1 SGHRS and CDR2 YFSETQ come from the germline V gene.

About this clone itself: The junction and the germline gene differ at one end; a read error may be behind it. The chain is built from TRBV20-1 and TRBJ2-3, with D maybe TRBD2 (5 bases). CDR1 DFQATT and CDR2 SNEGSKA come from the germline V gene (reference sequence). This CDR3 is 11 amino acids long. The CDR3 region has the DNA TGCAGTACTAGACGACCAGATACGCAGTATTTT. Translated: CSTRRPDTQYF.

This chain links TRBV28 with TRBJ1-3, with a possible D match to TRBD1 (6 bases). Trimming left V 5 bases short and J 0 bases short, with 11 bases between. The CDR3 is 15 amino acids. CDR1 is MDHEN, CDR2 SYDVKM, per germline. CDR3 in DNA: TGTGCCAGCAGTGGGAGGGGGGGCTCTGGAAACACCATATATTTT. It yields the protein CASSGRGGSGNTIYF.

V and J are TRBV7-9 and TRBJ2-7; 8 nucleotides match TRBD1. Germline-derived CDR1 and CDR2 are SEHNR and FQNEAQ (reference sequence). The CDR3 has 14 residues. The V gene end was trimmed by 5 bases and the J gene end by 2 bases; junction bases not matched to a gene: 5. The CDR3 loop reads CASSPEQGAYEQYF. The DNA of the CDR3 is TGTGCCAGCAGCCCCGAACAGGGGGCCTACGAGCAGTACTTC.

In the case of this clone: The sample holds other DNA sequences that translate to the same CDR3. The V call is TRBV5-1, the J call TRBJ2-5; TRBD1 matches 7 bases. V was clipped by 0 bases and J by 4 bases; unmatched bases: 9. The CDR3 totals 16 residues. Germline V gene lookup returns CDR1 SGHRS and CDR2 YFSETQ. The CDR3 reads CASSLGSTGDGETQYF. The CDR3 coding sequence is TGCGCCAGCAGCTTGGGTAGCACAGGGGATGGAGAGACCCAGTACTTC.

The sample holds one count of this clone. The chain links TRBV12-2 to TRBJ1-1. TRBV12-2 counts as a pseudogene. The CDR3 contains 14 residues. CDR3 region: CASRLGFLNTEAFF. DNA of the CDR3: TGTGCAAGTCGCTTAGGGTTTCTGAACACTGAAGCTTTCTTT.

The CDR3 DNA reads as TGTGCCAGCAGTTTATCATTAGGTGGCTACACCTTC. Its translation: CASSLSLGGYTF. The J gene is TRBJ1-2, the V gene TRBV28; unclear D gene. In germline, CDR1 is MDHEN, CDR2 SYDVKM. Trimming removed 1 base from V and 7 bases from J, with 7 bases in between. The CDR3 sequence is 12 residues long.

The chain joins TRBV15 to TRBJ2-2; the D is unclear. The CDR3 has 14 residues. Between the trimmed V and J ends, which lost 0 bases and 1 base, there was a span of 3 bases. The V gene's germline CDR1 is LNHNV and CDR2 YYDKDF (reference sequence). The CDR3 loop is CATSRDGNTGELFF. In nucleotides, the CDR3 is TGTGCCACCAGCAGAGACGGGAACACCGGGGAGCTGTTTTTT.

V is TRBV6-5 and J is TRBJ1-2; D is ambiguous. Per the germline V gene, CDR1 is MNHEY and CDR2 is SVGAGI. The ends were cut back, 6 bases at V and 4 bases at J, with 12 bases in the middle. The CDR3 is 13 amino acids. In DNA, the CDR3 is TGTGCCAGCAGGTCTCCGGCCCCCTATGGCTACACCTTC. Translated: CASRSPAPYGYTF.

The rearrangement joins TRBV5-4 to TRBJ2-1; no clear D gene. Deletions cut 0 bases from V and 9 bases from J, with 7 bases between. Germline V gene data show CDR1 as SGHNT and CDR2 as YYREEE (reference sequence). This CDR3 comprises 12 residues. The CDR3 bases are TGTGCCAGCAGCTTGGTCAAGGCTGAGCAGTTCTTC. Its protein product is CASSLVKAEQFF. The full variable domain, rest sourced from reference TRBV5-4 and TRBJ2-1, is ETGVTQSPTHLIKTRGQQVTLRCSSQSGHNTVSWYQQALGQGPQFIFQYYREEENGRGNFPPRFSGLQFPNYSSELNVNALELDDSALYLCASSLVKAEQFFGPGTRLTVL.

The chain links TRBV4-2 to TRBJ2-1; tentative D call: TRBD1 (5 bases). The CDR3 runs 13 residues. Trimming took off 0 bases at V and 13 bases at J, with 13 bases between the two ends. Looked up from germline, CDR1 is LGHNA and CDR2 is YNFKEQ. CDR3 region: CASSQDRTISQFF. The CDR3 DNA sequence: TGTGCCAGCAGCCAAGATAGGACAATAAGCCAGTTCTTC.

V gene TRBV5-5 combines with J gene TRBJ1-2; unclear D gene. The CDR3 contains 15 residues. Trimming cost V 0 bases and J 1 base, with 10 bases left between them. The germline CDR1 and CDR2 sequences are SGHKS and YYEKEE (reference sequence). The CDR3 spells CASSLAEHRNYGYTF. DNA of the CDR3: TGTGCCAGCAGCTTGGCCGAGCACCGTAACTATGGCTACACCTTC.

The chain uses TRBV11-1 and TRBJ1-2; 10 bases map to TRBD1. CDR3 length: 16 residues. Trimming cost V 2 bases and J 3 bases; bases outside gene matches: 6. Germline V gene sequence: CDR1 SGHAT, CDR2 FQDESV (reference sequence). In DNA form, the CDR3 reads TGTGCCAGCAGCTTACGCGCCGGGACAGGGGACTATGGCTACACCTTC. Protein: CASSLRAGTGDYGYTF. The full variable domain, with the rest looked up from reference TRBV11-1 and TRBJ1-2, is EAEVAQSPRYKITEKSQAVAFWCDPISGHATLYWYRQILGQGPELLVQFQDESVVDDSQLPKDRFSAERLKGVDSTLKIQPAELGDSAMYLCASSLRAGTGDYGYTFGSGTRLTVV.